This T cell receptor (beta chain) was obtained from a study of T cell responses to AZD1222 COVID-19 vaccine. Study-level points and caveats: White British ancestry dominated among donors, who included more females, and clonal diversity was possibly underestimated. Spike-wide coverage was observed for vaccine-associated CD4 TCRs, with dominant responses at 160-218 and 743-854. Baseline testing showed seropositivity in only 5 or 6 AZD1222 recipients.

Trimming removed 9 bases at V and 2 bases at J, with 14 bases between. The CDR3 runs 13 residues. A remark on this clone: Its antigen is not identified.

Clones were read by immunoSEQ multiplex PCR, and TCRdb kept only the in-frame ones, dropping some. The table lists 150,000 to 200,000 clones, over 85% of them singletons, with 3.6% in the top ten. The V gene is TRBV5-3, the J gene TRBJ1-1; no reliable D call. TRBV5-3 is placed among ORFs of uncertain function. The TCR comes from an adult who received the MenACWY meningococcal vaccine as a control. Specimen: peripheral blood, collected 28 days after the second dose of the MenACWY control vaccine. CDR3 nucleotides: TGTGCCACGTTACAAGATTCAAACACTGAAGCTTTCTTT. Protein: CATLQDSNTEAFF.